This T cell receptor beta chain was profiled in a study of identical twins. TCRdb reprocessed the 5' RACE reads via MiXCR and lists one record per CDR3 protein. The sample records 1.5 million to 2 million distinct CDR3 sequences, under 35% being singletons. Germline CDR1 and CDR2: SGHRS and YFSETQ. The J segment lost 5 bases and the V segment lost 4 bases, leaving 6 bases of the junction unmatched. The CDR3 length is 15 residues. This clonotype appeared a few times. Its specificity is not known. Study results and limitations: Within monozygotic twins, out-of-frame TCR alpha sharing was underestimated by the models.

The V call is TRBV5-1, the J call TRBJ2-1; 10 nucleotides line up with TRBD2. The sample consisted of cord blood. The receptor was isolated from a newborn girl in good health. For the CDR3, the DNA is TGCGCCAGCAGCCGAAGCGGGGGGGCCCACAATGAGCAGTTCTTC. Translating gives CASSRSGGAHNEQFF.